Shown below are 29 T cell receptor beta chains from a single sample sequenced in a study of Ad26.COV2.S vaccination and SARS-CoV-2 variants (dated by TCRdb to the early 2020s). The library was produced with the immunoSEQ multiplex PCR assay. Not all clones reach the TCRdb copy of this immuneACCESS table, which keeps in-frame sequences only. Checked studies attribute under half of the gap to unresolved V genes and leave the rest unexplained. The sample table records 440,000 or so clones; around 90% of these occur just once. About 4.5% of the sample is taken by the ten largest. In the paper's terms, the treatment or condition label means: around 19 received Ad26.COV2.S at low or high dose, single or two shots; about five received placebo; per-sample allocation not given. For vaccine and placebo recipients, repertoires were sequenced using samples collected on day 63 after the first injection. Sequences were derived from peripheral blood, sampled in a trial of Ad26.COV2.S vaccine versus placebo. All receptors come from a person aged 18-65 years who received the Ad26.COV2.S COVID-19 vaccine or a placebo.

CDR3 in amino acids: CASSPRDRIYNEQFF. The CDR3 DNA follows: TGTGCCAGCAGTCCGCGGGACAGGATCTACAATGAGCAGTTCTTC. V gene TRBV28 combines with J gene TRBJ2-1, with TRBD1 matching over 8 bases. After removal of 5 bases from V and 3 bases from J, the junction contained 6 bases not matched to a gene. This CDR3 region has 15 residues. CDR1 MDHEN and CDR2 SYDVKM come from the germline V gene.

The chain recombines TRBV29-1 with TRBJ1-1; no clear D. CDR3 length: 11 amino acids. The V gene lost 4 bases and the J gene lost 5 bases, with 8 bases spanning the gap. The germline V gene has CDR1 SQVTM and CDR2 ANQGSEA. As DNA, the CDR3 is TGCAGCGTTGTCGGCCAGACTGAAGCTTTCTTT. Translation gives CSVVGQTEAFF.

The CDR3 region is CASSFPSAGGNTIYF. CDR3 DNA sequence: TGTGCCAGCAGTTTTCCGTCGGCAGGGGGCAACACCATATATTTT. The V call is TRBV28, the J call TRBJ1-3; TRBD1 matches at 8 bases. The germline gives CDR1 MDHEN, CDR2 SYDVKM. The CDR3 is made up of 15 amino acids. J gave up 7 bases and V 3 bases, and 8 bases lay outside the gene matches.

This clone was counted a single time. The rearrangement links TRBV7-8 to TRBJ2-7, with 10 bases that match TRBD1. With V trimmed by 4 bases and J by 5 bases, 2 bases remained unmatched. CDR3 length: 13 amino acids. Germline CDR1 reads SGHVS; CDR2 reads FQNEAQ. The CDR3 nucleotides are TGTGCCAGCAGCTCCGGGACAGGGGACGAGCAGTACTTC. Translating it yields CASSSGTGDEQYF.

The CDR3 DNA sequence: TGTGCCAGCAGCTTAGAAAGGAATGAGCAGTTCTTC. Amino acid sequence: CASSLERNEQFF. The chain couples TRBV7-9 to TRBJ2-1; no clear D. The CDR3 has 12 residues. V gave up 1 base and J gave up 7 bases, with 5 bases separating them. CDR1 and CDR2 from the germline V gene are SEHNR and FQNEAQ (reference sequence).

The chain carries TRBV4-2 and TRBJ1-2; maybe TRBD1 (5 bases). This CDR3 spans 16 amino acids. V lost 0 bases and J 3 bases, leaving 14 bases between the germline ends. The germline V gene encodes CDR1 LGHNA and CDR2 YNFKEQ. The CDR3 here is CASSQEPRGVDYGYTF. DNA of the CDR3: TGTGCCAGCAGCCAAGAGCCCCGAGGGGTAGACTATGGCTACACCTTC.

In DNA form, the CDR3 reads TGTGCCAGCAGCTGGCGTAGGGGGCCTTACGAGCAGTACTTC. This sequence encodes CASSWRRGPYEQYF. The chain links TRBV28 to TRBJ2-7; 7 bases agree with TRBD1. This CDR3 is 14 amino acids long. CDR1 and CDR2 from the germline V gene are MDHEN and SYDVKM. Trimming at V came to 6 bases and at J to 4 bases, leaving 9 bases not matched to a gene.

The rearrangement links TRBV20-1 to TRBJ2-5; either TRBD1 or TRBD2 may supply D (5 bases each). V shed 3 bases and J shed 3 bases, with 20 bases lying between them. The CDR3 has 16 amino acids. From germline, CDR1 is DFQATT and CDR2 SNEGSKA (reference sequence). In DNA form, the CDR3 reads TGCAGTGCTAGTCGGGGACCTACCTTGGTCGAAGAGACCCAGTACTTC. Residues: CSASRGPTLVEETQYF.

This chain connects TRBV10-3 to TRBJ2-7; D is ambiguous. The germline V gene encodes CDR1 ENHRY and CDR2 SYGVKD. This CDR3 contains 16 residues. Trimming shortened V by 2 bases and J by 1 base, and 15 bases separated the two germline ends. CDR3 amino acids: CAISETVGLESYEQYF. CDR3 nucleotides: TGTGCCATCAGTGAGACAGTAGGGCTCGAATCCTACGAGCAGTACTTC.

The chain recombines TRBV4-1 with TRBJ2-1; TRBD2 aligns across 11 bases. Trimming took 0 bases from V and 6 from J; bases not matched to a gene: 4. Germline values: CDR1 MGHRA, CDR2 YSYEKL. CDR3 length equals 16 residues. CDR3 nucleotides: TGCGCCAGCAGCCAAGAAAATAGCGGGAGGGTCAATGAGCAGTTCTTC. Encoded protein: CASSQENSGRVNEQFF.

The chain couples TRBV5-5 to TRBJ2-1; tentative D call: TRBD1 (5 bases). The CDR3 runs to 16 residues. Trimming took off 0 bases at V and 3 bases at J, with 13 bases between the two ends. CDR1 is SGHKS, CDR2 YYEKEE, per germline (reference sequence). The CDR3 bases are TGTGCCAGCAGCTTGGTGCAGGGTGGGGACTACAATGAGCAGTTCTTC. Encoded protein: CASSLVQGGDYNEQFF.

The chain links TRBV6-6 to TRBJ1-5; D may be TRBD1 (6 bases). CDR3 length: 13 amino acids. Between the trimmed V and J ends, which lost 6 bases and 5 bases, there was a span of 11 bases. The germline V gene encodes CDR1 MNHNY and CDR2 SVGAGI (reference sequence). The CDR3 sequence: CASSAGGDQPQHF. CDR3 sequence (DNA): TGTGCCAGCAGCGCGGGGGGCGATCAGCCCCAGCATTTT.

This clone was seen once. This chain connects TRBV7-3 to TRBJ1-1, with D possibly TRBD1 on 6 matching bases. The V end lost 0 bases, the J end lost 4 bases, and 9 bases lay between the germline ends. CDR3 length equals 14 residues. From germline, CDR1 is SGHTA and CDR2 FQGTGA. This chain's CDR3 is CASSLTGGFTEAFF. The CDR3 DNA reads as TGTGCCAGCAGCTTAACAGGGGGTTTCACTGAAGCTTTCTTT.

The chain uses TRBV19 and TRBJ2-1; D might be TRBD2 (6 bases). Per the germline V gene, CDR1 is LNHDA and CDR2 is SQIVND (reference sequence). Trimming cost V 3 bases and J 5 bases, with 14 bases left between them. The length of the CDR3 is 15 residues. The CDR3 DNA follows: TGTGCCAGTAGTATTGGTGGGGGGTTAAACAATGAGCAGTTCTTC. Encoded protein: CASSIGGGLNNEQFF.

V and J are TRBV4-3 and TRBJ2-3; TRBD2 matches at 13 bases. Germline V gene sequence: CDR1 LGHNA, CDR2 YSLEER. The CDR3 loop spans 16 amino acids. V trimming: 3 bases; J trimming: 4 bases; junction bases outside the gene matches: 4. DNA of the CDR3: TGCGCCAGCAGCCATGGACTAGCGGGAGTGTCAGATACGCAGTATTTT. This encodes CASSHGLAGVSDTQYF.

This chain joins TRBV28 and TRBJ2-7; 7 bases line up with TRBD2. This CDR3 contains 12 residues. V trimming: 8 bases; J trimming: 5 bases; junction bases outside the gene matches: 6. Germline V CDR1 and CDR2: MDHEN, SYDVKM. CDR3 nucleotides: TGTGCCAGCGGGGGGGGATTGGACGAGCAGTACTTC. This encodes CASGGGLDEQYF.

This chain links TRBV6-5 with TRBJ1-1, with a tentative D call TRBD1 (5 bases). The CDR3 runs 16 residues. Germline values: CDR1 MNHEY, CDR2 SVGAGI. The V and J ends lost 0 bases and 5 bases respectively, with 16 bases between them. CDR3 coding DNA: TGTGCCAGCAGTTACTCGAATTATGCAGGGAAGACTGAAGCTTTCTTT. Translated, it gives CASSYSNYAGKTEAFF.

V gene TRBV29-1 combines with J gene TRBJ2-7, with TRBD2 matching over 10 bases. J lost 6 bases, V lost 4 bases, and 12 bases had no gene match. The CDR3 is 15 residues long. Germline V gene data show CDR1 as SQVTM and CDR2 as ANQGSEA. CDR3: CSVAPLAGVGREQYF. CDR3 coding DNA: TGCAGCGTTGCCCCCCTAGCGGGAGTAGGGCGCGAGCAGTACTTC.

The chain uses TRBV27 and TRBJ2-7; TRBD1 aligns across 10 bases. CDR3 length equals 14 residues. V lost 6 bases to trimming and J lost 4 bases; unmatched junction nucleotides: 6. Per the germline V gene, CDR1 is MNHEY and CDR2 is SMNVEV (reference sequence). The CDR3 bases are TGTGCCAGCAGGACGACAGGGGGCGGATACGAGCAGTACTTC. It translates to CASRTTGGGYEQYF.

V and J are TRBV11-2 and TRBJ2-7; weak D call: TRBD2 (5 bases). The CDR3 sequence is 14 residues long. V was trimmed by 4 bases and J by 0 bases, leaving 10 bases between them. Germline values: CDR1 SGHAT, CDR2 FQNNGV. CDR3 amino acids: CASSYYRGSYEQYF. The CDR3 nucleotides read TGTGCCAGCAGCTACTATCGGGGCTCCTACGAGCAGTACTTC.

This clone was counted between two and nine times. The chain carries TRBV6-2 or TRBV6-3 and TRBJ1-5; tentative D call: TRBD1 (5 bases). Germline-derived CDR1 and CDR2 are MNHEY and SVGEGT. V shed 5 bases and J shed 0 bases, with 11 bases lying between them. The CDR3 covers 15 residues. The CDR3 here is CASSGADYSNQPQHF. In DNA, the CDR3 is TGTGCCAGCAGTGGGGCGGATTATAGCAATCAGCCCCAGCATTTT.

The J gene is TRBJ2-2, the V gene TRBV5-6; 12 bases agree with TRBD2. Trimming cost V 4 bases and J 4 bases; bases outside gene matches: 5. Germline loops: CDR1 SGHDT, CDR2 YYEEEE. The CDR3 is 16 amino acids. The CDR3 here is CASSILAGGVTGELFF. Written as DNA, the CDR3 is TGTGCCAGCAGCATACTAGCGGGAGGTGTCACCGGGGAGCTGTTTTTT.

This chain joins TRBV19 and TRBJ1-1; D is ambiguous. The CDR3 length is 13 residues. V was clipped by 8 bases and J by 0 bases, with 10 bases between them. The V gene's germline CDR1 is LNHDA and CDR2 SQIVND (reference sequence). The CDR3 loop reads CASREFVNTEAFF. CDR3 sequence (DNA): TGTGCCAGTCGTGAGTTCGTGAACACTGAAGCTTTCTTT. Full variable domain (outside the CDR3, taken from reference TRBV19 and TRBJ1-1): DGGITQSPKYLFRKEGQNVTLSCEQNLNHDAMYWYRQDPGQGLRLIYYSQIVNDFQKGDIAEGYSVSREKKESFPLTVTSAQKNPTAFYLCASREFVNTEAFFGQGTRLTVV.

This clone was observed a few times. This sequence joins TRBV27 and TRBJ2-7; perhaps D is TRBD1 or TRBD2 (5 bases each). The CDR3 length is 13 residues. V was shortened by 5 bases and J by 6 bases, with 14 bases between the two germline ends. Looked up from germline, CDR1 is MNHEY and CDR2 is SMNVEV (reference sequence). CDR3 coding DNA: TGTGCCAGCAGTCCCGGGACCTGGGGCGAGCAGTACTTC. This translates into CASSPGTWGEQYF.

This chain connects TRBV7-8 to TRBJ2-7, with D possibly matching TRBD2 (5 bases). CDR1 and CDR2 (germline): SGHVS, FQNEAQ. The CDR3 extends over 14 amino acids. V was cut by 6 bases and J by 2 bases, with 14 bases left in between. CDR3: CASSSYRGTYEQYF. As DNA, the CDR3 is TGTGCCAGCAGTAGTTATCGGGGAACCTACGAGCAGTACTTC.

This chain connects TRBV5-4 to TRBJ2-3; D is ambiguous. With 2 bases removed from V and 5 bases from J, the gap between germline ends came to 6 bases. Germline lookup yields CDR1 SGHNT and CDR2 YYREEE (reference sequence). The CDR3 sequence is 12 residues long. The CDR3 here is CASSFSQDTQYF. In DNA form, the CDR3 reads TGTGCCAGCAGCTTCTCGCAAGATACGCAGTATTTT.

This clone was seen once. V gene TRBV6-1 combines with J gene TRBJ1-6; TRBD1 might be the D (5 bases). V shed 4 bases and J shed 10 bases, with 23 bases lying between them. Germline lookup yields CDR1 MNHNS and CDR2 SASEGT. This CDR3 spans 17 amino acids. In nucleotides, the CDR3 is TGTGCCAGCAGTGCCCACCAGAGGGACGGCTGGGTCTCACCCCTCCACTTT. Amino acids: CASSAHQRDGWVSPLHF.

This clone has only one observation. CDR3 loop: CASNQGIMNTGELFF. The DNA for the CDR3 is TGTGCCAGCAATCAGGGGATCATGAACACCGGGGAGCTGTTTTTT. This chain uses TRBV2 with TRBJ2-2; maybe TRBD1 (6 bases). V was pared by 7 bases and J by 1 base, with 13 bases between. The germline V gene has CDR1 SNHLY and CDR2 FYNNEI. CDR3 length equals 15 residues.

The CDR3 bases are TGTGCCAGCAGCTTGGGGGTCAGGGACAATCAGCCCCAGCATTTT. It translates to CASSLGVRDNQPQHF. J is TRBJ1-5 and V is TRBV5-6, with a weak D call TRBD1 (5 bases). From germline, CDR1 is SGHDT and CDR2 YYEEEE. V lost 0 bases, J lost 3 bases, and 10 bases lay in between. The CDR3 is 15 residues long.